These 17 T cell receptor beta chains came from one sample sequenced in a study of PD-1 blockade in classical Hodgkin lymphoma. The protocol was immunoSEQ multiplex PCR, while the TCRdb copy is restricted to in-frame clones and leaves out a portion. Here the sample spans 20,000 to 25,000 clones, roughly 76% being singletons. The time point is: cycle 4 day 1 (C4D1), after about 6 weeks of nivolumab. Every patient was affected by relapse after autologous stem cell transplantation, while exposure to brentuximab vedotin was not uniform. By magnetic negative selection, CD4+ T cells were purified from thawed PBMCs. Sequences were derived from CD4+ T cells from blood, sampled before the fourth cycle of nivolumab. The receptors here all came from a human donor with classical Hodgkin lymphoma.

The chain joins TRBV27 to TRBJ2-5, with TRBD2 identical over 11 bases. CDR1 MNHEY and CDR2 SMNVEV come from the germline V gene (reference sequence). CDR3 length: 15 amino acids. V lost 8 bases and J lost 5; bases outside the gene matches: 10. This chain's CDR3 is CASGAGSGGAETQYF. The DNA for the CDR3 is TGTGCCAGCGGGGCGGGTAGCGGGGGGGCGGAGACCCAGTACTTC.

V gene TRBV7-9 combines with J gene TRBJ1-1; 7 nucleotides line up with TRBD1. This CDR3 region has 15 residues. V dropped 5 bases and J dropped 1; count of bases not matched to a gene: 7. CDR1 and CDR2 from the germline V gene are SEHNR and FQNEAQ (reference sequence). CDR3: CASSLRDSENTEAFF. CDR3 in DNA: TGTGCCAGCAGCCTCCGGGACAGTGAGAACACTGAAGCTTTCTTT.

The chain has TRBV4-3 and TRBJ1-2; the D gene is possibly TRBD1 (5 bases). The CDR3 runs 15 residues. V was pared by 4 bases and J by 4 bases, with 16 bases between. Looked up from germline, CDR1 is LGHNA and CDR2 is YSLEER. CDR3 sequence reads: CASSRQRSGPYGYTF. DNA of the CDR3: TGCGCCAGCAGCCGACAGAGGAGTGGACCCTATGGCTACACCTTC.

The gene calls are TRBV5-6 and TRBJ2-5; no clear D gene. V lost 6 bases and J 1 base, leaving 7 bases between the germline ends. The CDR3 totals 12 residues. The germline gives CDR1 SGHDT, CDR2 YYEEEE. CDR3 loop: CASTKGQETQYF. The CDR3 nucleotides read TGTGCCAGCACCAAGGGCCAAGAGACCCAGTACTTC.

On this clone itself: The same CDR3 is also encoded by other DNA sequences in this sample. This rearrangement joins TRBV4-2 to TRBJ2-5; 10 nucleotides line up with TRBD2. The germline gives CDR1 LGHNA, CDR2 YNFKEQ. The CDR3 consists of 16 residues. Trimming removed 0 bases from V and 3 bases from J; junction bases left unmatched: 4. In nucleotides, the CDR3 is TGTGCCAGCAGCCAAGACCCCAGCGGGGGGGAAGAGACCCAGTACTTC. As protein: CASSQDPSGGEETQYF.

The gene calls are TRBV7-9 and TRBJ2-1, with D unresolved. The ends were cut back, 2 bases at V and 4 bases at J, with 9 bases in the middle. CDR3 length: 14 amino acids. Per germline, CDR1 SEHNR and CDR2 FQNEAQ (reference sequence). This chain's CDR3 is CASSLLGLYNEQFF. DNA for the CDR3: TGTGCCAGCAGCTTATTAGGGTTATACAATGAGCAGTTCTTC. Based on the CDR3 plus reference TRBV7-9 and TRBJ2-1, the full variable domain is DTGVSQNPRHKITKRGQNVTFRCDPISEHNRLYWYRQTLGQGPEFLTYFQNEAQLEKSRLLSDRFSAERPKGSFSTLEIQRTEQGDSAMYLCASSLLGLYNEQFFGPGTRLTVL.

CDR3 loop: CASSLYPPGRQVMGYGYTF. DNA of the CDR3: TGTGCCAGCAGCTTGTACCCCCCGGGACGGCAAGTGATGGGGTATGGCTACACCTTC. The chain couples TRBV5-4 to TRBJ1-2, with a tentative D call TRBD1 (5 bases). Trimming stripped 1 base from V and 5 bases from J, with 27 bases between. Germline V CDR1 and CDR2: SGHNT, YYREEE (reference sequence). This CDR3 has 19 residues. The variable domain in full, with the rest retrieved from reference TRBV5-4 and TRBJ1-2, is ETGVTQSPTHLIKTRGQQVTLRCSSQSGHNTVSWYQQALGQGPQFIFQYYREEENGRGNFPPRFSGLQFPNYSSELNVNALELDDSALYLCASSLYPPGRQVMGYGYTFGSGTRLTVV.

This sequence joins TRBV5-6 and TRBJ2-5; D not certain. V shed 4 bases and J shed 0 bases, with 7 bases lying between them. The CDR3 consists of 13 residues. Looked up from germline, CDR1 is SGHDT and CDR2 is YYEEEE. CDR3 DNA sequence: TGTGCCAGCAGCCTTCAATACCAAGAGACCCAGTACTTC. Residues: CASSLQYQETQYF.

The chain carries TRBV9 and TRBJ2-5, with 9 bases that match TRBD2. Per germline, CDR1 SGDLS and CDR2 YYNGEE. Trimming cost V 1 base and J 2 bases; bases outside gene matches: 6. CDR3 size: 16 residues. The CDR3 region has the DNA TGTGCCAGCAGCGTAACGGGTAGCGGGGGTCAAGAGACCCAGTACTTC. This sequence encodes CASSVTGSGGQETQYF.

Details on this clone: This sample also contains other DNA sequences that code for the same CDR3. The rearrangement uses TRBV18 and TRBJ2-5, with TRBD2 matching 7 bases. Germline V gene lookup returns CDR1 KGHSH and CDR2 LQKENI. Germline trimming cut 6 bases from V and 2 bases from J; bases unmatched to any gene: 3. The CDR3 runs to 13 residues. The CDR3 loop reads CASSRGEQETQYF. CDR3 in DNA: TGTGCCAGCTCCCGGGGGGAACAAGAGACCCAGTACTTC.

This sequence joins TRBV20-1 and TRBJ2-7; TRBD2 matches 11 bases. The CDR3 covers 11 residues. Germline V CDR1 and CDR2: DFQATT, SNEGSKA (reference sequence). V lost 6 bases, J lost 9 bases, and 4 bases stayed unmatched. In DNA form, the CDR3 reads TGCAGTGCGGGTAGCGGGGGGGCGCAGTACTTC. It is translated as CSAGSGGAQYF.

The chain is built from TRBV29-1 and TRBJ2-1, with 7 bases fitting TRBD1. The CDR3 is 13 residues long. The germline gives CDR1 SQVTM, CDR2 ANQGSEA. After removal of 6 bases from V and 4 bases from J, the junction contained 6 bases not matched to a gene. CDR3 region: CSVAGTEYNEQFF. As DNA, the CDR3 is TGCAGCGTGGCCGGGACAGAATACAATGAGCAGTTCTTC.

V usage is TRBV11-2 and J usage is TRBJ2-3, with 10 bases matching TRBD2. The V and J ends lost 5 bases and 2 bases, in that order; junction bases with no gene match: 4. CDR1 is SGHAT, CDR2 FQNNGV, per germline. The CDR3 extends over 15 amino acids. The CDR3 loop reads CASSPSGGITDTQYF. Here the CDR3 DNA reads TGTGCCAGCAGCCCTAGCGGGGGTATCACAGATACGCAGTATTTT.

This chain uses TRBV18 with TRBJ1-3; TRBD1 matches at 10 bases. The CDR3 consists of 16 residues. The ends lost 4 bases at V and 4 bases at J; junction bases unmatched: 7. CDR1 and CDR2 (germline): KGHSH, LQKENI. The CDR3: CASSLRLTGGGNTIYF. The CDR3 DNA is TGTGCCAGCTCACTACGCCTGACAGGGGGCGGAAACACCATATATTTT.

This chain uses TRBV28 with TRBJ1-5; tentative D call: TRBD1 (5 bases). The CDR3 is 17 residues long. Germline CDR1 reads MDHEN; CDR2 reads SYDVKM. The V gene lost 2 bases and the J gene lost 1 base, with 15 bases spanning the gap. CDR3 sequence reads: CASSLLSGGSSNQPQHF. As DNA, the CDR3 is TGTGCCAGCAGTTTACTTTCGGGGGGAAGCAGCAATCAGCCCCAGCATTTT.

For the CDR3, the DNA is TGTGCCAGCCGGGGGGTGGAAGAGACCCAGTACTTC. Encoded protein: CASRGVEETQYF. This chain joins TRBV4-2 and TRBJ2-5; 7 bases agree with TRBD2. Germline CDR1 and CDR2: LGHNA and YNFKEQ. Trimming at V came to 8 bases and at J to 3 bases, leaving 3 bases not matched to a gene. CDR3 size: 12 residues.

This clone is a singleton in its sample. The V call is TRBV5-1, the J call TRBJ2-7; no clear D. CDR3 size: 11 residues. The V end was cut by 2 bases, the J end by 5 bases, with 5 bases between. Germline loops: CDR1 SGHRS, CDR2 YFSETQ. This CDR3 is CASSFEDEQYF. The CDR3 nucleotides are TGCGCCAGCAGCTTCGAGGACGAGCAGTACTTC.